This T cell receptor (beta chain) was captured by sequencing in a study of CD8 T cells in ankylosing spondylitis. This clonotype has more than one count but fewer than ten. The CDR3 extends over 15 amino acids. V was shortened by 7 bases and J by 3 bases, with 16 bases between the two germline ends. From the 5' RACE reads, TCRdb called clonotypes with MiXCR, one entry per CDR3 protein. The sample contains under 250,000 distinct CDR3 sequences, roughly 32% of which appear only once. Sequencing was done on a sample of blood, either unsorted or a sorted T cell fraction (not recorded which). This chain links TRBV12-3 or TRBV12-4 with TRBJ2-1; D is possibly TRBD1 (6 bases). The source of this sequence is a male donor with ankylosing spondylitis or in good health (not recorded which). The CDR3 reads CASNRDTYFYNEQFF. The CDR3 region has the DNA TGTGCCAGCAACCGGGACACCTACTTCTACAATGAGCAGTTCTTC.